This passage covers 20 T cell receptor beta chains from one sample sequenced in a study of shared clonotypes between healthy human individuals. This table comes from immunoSEQ multiplex PCR, and its TCRdb copy is limited to in-frame clones, with some not included. The sample holds roughly 2,300,000 clones; around 92% are singletons and the top ten take more than 0.35%. Sequencing input: naive CD4+ T cells from PBMCs. Indicated subset: CD45RA+ positively selected. The origin of the receptors is a young man in good health. Some clones in this sample may be carry-over from other donors' samples.

The J gene is TRBJ1-5, the V gene TRBV5-1, with D possibly matching TRBD1 (6 bases). This CDR3 has 15 amino acids. V was cut by 0 bases and J by 4 bases, with 11 bases left in between. Germline assignment: CDR1 SGHRS and CDR2 YFSETQ. In DNA, the CDR3 is TGCGCCAGCAGCTTGGCAGGGGCTGATAATCAGCCCCAGCATTTT. It specifies CASSLAGADNQPQHF. Full variable domain (rest looked up from reference TRBV5-1 and TRBJ1-5): KAGVTQTPRYLIKTRGQQVTLSCSPISGHRSVSWYQQTPGQGLQFLFEYFSETQRNKGNFPGRFSGRQFSNSRSEMNVSTLELGDSALYLCASSLAGADNQPQHFGDGTRLSIL.

The rearrangement links TRBV2 to TRBJ2-1; 14 bases fit TRBD2. The CDR3 length is 16 residues. Per germline, CDR1 SNHLY and CDR2 FYNNEI. Germline trimming cut 5 bases from V and 9 bases from J; bases unmatched to any gene: 9. Here the CDR3 DNA reads TGTGCCAGCAGTATCGGGACTAGCGGGAGTTTGGGTGAGCAGTTCTTC. This translates into CASSIGTSGSLGEQFF.

The chain recombines TRBV29-1 with TRBJ2-2; the match to TRBD2 covers 10 bases. The length of the CDR3 is 13 residues. The V gene end was trimmed by 7 bases and the J gene end by 9 bases; junction bases not matched to a gene: 8. The germline V gene has CDR1 SQVTM and CDR2 ANQGSEA. The CDR3: CSGQEREGRELFF. CDR3 bases: TGCAGCGGGCAGGAGCGGGAGGGTAGGGAGCTGTTTTTT.

CDR3 region: CASSSRLAGGDTQYF. CDR3 DNA sequence: TGCGCCAGCAGTTCGAGACTAGCGGGAGGAGATACGCAGTATTTT. The J gene is TRBJ2-3, the V gene TRBV10-1; TRBD2 matches 13 bases. Losses at the gene ends were 5 bases for V and 5 bases for J; bases not matched to a gene: 4. Germline CDR1 is WNHNN and CDR2 is SYGVQD (reference sequence). The CDR3 consists of 15 residues.

This clone showed up just once. The chain couples TRBV5-1 to TRBJ2-5, with 7 positions matching TRBD2. The CDR3 totals 15 residues. Looked up from germline, CDR1 is SGHRS and CDR2 is YFSETQ. V shed 0 bases and J 5 bases; nucleotides not matched to a gene: 7. CDR3 DNA: TGCGCCAGCAGCTTGGCCGCGGGAGTAGGGGAGACCCAGTACTTC. Translating it yields CASSLAAGVGETQYF.

V and J are TRBV28 and TRBJ2-2, with no clear D. The CDR3 length is 15 residues. Per germline, CDR1 MDHEN and CDR2 SYDVKM. The V end was cut by 5 bases, the J end by 0 bases, with 10 bases between. The DNA of the CDR3 is TGTGCCAGCAGTGCCCCGCTAGCGAACACCGGGGAGCTGTTTTTT. It yields the protein CASSAPLANTGELFF. Filled out from reference TRBV28 and TRBJ2-2, the complete variable domain reads DVKVTQSSRYLVKRTGEKVFLECVQDMDHENMFWYRQDPGLGLRLIYFSYDVKMKEKGDIPEGYSVSREKKERFSLILESASTNQTSMYLCASSAPLANTGELFFGEGSRLTVL.

V gene TRBV21-1 combines with J gene TRBJ2-7; TRBD1 is the table's D call, not checked against the DNA. TRBV21-1 is a pseudogene segment. The length of the CDR3 is 15 residues. The CDR3 DNA reads as TGTGCCAGCAGCAAAAAGGGACAGGGGTTCCACGAGCAGTACTTC. Its translation is CASSKKGQGFHEQYF.

The chain is built from TRBV4-3 and TRBJ2-7, with TRBD1 identical over 7 bases. CDR3 length: 16 residues. Germline assignment: CDR1 LGHNA and CDR2 YSLEER. Germline trimming cut 4 bases from V and 4 bases from J; bases unmatched to any gene: 13. CDR3 region: CASSRSRDSLKYEQYF. The CDR3 region has the DNA TGCGCCAGCAGCCGATCAAGGGACAGCCTCAAATACGAGCAGTACTTC.

The rearrangement links TRBV9 to TRBJ2-2; a weak D match, TRBD2 (6 bases). Trimming took off 2 bases at V and 1 base at J, with 12 bases between the two ends. The V gene's germline CDR1 is SGDLS and CDR2 YYNGEE. The CDR3 loop spans 16 amino acids. The DNA for the CDR3 is TGTGCCAGCAGCGTTAGCGGACACGTGAACACCGGGGAGCTGTTTTTT. It specifies CASSVSGHVNTGELFF. The entire variable domain, with the rest obtained from reference TRBV9 and TRBJ2-2, is as follows: DSGVTQTPKHLITATGQRVTLRCSPRSGDLSVYWYQQSLDQGLQFLIQYYNGEERAKGNILERFSAQQFPDLHSELNLSSLELGDSALYFCASSVSGHVNTGELFFGEGSRLTVL.

This chain uses TRBV5-1 with TRBJ2-2, with D perhaps matching TRBD2 (6 bases). The CDR3 has 16 amino acids. Germline-derived CDR1 and CDR2 are SGHRS and YFSETQ. The germline V and J ends were trimmed by 2 bases and 8 bases, with 19 bases remaining between them. DNA for the CDR3: TGCGCCAGCAGCTTCTCCTCGATAGGCGGGAAGGGGGAGCTGTTTTTT. Amino acids: CASSFSSIGGKGELFF.

The genes are TRBV28 and TRBJ2-7; possible D gene TRBD2, 6 bases. Trimming took 6 bases from V and 0 from J, leaving 15 bases between them. CDR1 is MDHEN, CDR2 SYDVKM, per germline. The CDR3 has 15 amino acids. The CDR3 region is CASRLQAGSSYEQYF. The CDR3 DNA follows: TGTGCCAGCAGACTACAAGCGGGCAGCTCCTACGAGCAGTACTTC.

The chain recombines TRBV7-3 with TRBJ1-1; the D is unclear. The CDR3 length is 13 residues. V lost 5 bases and J 8 bases, leaving 15 bases between the germline ends. In germline, CDR1 is SGHTA, CDR2 FQGTGA. CDR3 sequence reads: CASSPSVEKEAFF. CDR3 coding DNA: TGTGCCAGCAGCCCCTCCGTGGAGAAAGAAGCTTTCTTT.

CDR3 amino acids: CASRDGTSGRNEQFF. The CDR3 nucleotides read TGTGCCAGCAGAGACGGGACTAGCGGGAGGAATGAGCAGTTCTTC. The V gene is TRBV6-6, the J gene TRBJ2-1; 15 bases align to TRBD2. The CDR3 is 15 residues long. Germline trimming cut 6 bases from V and 7 bases from J; bases unmatched to any gene: 4. Germline CDR1 reads MNHNY; CDR2 reads SVGAGI (reference sequence).

CDR3 coding DNA: TGTGCCAGCAGTTACTCCGGACTAGCGGGAAGTAACGAGCAGTACTTC. Translated, it gives CASSYSGLAGSNEQYF. This chain links TRBV6-5 with TRBJ2-7; 12 bases line up with TRBD2. CDR3 size: 16 residues. V lost 0 bases, J lost 5 bases, and 5 bases stayed unmatched. Germline V gene lookup returns CDR1 MNHEY and CDR2 SVGAGI.

This chain links TRBV10-2 with TRBJ1-1; unclear D gene. The V gene's germline CDR1 is WSHSY and CDR2 SAAADI. The V end was cut by 6 bases, the J end by 0 bases, with 11 bases between. This CDR3 has 14 residues. The CDR3 loop reads CASRARGMNTEAFF. The CDR3 DNA reads TGCGCCAGCAGGGCAAGAGGAATGAACACTGAAGCTTTCTTT.

The chain couples TRBV11-2 to TRBJ2-5; 10 bases fit TRBD1. Germline assignment: CDR1 SGHAT and CDR2 FQNNGV. Trimming removed 5 bases from V and 5 bases from J; junction bases left unmatched: 11. The CDR3 totals 16 residues. The CDR3 reads CASSQGGQGLGETQYF. For the CDR3, the DNA is TGTGCCAGCAGCCAGGGGGGACAGGGGCTTGGGGAGACCCAGTACTTC.

This clone showed up just once. The chain recombines TRBV5-1 with TRBJ2-3, with 7 bases identical to TRBD1. Germline V CDR1 and CDR2: SGHRS, YFSETQ. V lost 0 bases to trimming and J lost 4 bases; unmatched junction nucleotides: 8. The CDR3 totals 16 residues. CDR3 coding DNA: TGCGCCAGCAGCTTGGCCCGACAGGGTCTGTCAGATACGCAGTATTTT. Amino acids: CASSLARQGLSDTQYF.

V and J are TRBV7-2 and TRBJ2-1, with 10 bases fitting TRBD2. There are 15 residues in the CDR3. Per the germline V gene, CDR1 is SGHTA and CDR2 is FQGNSA. Losses at the gene ends were 1 base for V and 6 bases for J; bases not matched to a gene: 3. The CDR3, as DNA: TGTGCCAGCAGCTTAGGGTCTAGCGGGAGCAATGAGCAGTTCTTC. This encodes CASSLGSSGSNEQFF.

V gene TRBV5-1 combines with J gene TRBJ2-5; D perhaps matches TRBD2 (6 bases). The V and J ends lost 0 bases and 4 bases respectively, with 16 bases between them. Germline CDR1 SGHRS, CDR2 YFSETQ. The CDR3 totals 16 residues. The CDR3 DNA follows: TGCGCCAGCAGCTTGGCCGGGGGAATTAACGGAGAGACCCAGTACTTC. Its translation: CASSLAGGINGETQYF.

This clone was seen a single time. The chain links TRBV4-3 to TRBJ1-1, with D maybe TRBD1 (5 bases). V dropped 3 bases and J dropped 1 base, with 15 bases sitting between them. This CDR3 has 16 residues. The germline V gene has CDR1 LGHNA and CDR2 YSLEER. This CDR3 is CASSQGPGQSNTEAFF. The CDR3 nucleotides are TGCGCCAGCAGCCAGGGCCCGGGGCAGTCGAACACTGAAGCTTTCTTT.